The next 21 T cell receptor beta chains were all read from a single sample in a study of T-cell memory formation after mild COVID-19. TCRdb passed the 5' RACE reads through MiXCR, listing each CDR3 protein once. Of over 500,000 distinct CDR3 sequences in the sample, roughly a sixth were seen once. The sample consisted of PBMCs or a T cell subset sorted from them (not recorded which). Receptors were obtained from an adult woman who had mild COVID-19 (a few samples of this study predate the infection). Cell type and time point are not known.

Only one count was recorded for this clonotype. The V gene is TRBV4-1, the J gene TRBJ2-3; 7 positions match TRBD2. V was clipped by 0 bases and J by 0 bases; unmatched bases: 6. The CDR3 length is 17 residues. Germline V gives CDR1 MGHRA, CDR2 YSYEKL. The CDR3 DNA follows: TGCGCCAGCAGCCAAGAGCCCGGACTAGGGAGCACAGATACGCAGTATTTT. It codes for CASSQEPGLGSTDTQYF.

Only a few counts were recorded for this clonotype. J is TRBJ2-1 and V is TRBV11-2, with D perhaps TRBD2 (6 bases). V was shortened by 3 bases and J by 2 bases, with 14 bases between the two germline ends. The CDR3 spans 16 residues. From germline, CDR1 is SGHAT and CDR2 FQNNGV. CDR3 sequence: CASSFADYTPYNEQFF. The CDR3 nucleotides are TGTGCCAGCAGCTTTGCGGACTATACCCCCTACAATGAGCAGTTCTTC.

V and J are TRBV3-1 and TRBJ2-7; 11 positions match TRBD2. After removal of 1 base from V and 4 bases from J, the junction contained 3 bases not matched to a gene. Germline CDR1 LGHDT, CDR2 YNNKEL (reference sequence). CDR3 length: 15 residues. This CDR3 reads CASSQASGGLYEQYF. DNA for the CDR3: TGTGCCAGCAGCCAAGCTAGCGGGGGGTTGTACGAGCAGTACTTC.

This clonotype was seen a few times. This chain connects TRBV11-2 to TRBJ2-2, with D possibly matching TRBD2 (7 bases). Germline lookup yields CDR1 SGHAT and CDR2 FQNNGV. The CDR3 length is 16 residues. V gave up 5 bases and J gave up 3 bases, with 16 bases separating them. The CDR3 is CASSPGGGVYTGELFF. Here the CDR3 DNA reads TGTGCCAGCAGCCCCGGAGGGGGGGTTTACACCGGGGAGCTGTTTTTT.

The chain has TRBV7-2 and TRBJ2-1, with D perhaps matching TRBD1 (7 bases). Trimming cost V 0 bases and J 7 bases, with 10 bases left between them. CDR3 length: 14 amino acids. The germline V gene has CDR1 SGHTA and CDR2 FQGNSA. DNA for the CDR3: TGTGCCAGCAGCTTAGCTGCGGGACAGAATGAGCAGTTCTTC. It encodes CASSLAAGQNEQFF.

This clonotype was seen a few times. The rearrangement links TRBV27 to TRBJ1-1, with unresolved D. CDR1 is MNHEY, CDR2 SMNVEV, per germline (reference sequence). Trimming cost V 2 bases and J 11 bases, with 21 bases left between them. This CDR3 contains 15 residues. Here the CDR3 reads CASSLVPPGVRRAFF. CDR3 sequence (DNA): TGTGCCAGCAGTTTAGTCCCTCCGGGAGTGAGGCGGGCTTTCTTT.

There are a few counts of this clonotype. The junction does not match germline at one end; this may be a read error. The rearrangement uses TRBV7-7 and TRBJ2-2; the match to TRBD1 covers 7 bases. Germline assignment: CDR1 SSHAT and CDR2 FNYEAQ (reference sequence). The CDR3 runs to 13 residues. CDR3 sequence (DNA): TGTGCTAGCAGCCCCCGACAGGGCCGGGAGCTGTTTTTT. It codes for CASSPRQGRELFF.

J is TRBJ2-7 and V is TRBV27; 9 positions agree with TRBD1. CDR3 size: 15 residues. V was clipped by 2 bases and J by 4 bases; unmatched bases: 6. Germline V gives CDR1 MNHEY, CDR2 SMNVEV (reference sequence). CDR3 loop: CASSLTGTGSYEQYF. The CDR3 nucleotides are TGTGCCAGCAGTTTAACCGGGACAGGGTCGTACGAGCAGTACTTC.

This clonotype has just a few counts. The chain carries TRBV6-1 and TRBJ2-2; the match to TRBD2 covers 9 bases. CDR3 length equals 17 residues. CDR1 MNHNS and CDR2 SASEGT come from the germline V gene. The V and J ends lost 5 bases and 7 bases, in that order; junction bases with no gene match: 14. This CDR3 is CASSLAGAPPGYGELFF. Written as DNA, the CDR3 is TGTGCCAGCAGTTTAGCGGGAGCGCCACCGGGTTACGGGGAGCTGTTTTTT.

This clonotype has just a few counts. The chain combines TRBV15 with TRBJ1-2, with no clear D. V was clipped by 4 bases and J by 3 bases, with 12 bases between them. Per the germline V gene, CDR1 is LNHNV and CDR2 is YYDKDF (reference sequence). The CDR3 sequence is 14 residues long. CDR3 sequence reads: CATSKVPSDYGYTF. CDR3 nucleotide sequence: TGTGCCACCAGCAAAGTGCCTAGTGACTATGGCTACACCTTC.

This chain links TRBV7-9 with TRBJ2-7; 8 positions match TRBD1. CDR3 length: 15 residues. CDR1 is SEHNR, CDR2 FQNEAQ, per germline (reference sequence). After removal of 5 bases from V and 2 bases from J, the junction contained 8 bases not matched to a gene. The CDR3 spells CASSRTGSGTYEQYF. CDR3 bases: TGTGCCAGCAGCCGGACAGGGTCGGGGACCTACGAGCAGTACTTC. The full variable domain, with the rest looked up from reference TRBV7-9 and TRBJ2-7, is DTGVSQNPRHKITKRGQNVTFRCDPISEHNRLYWYRQTLGQGPEFLTYFQNEAQLEKSRLLSDRFSAERPKGSFSTLEIQRTEQGDSAMYLCASSRTGSGTYEQYFGPGTRLTVT.

The V gene is TRBV29-1, the J gene TRBJ2-7; D unresolved. The CDR3 consists of 13 residues. CDR1 and CDR2 from the germline V gene are SQVTM and ANQGSEA. The V and J ends lost 3 bases and 6 bases respectively, with 15 bases between them. CDR3: CSVDFGLMAEQYF. CDR3 sequence (DNA): TGCAGCGTTGATTTTGGGCTTATGGCCGAGCAGTACTTC.

The chain couples TRBV3-1 to TRBJ2-6, with D possibly called TRBD1 or TRBD2 (5 bases each). CDR3 size: 20 residues. V dropped 0 bases and J dropped 0 bases, with 18 bases sitting between them. The germline CDR1 and CDR2 sequences are LGHDT and YNNKEL (reference sequence). The CDR3 reads CASSQDLGRRIPSGANVLTF. The CDR3 DNA reads TGTGCCAGCAGCCAAGACCTGGGACGTAGGATTCCCTCTGGGGCCAACGTCCTGACTTTC.

This clonotype has a count of ten or more. The chain couples TRBV7-3 to TRBJ2-1; D tentatively reads TRBD1 or TRBD2 (6 bases each). Germline-derived CDR1 and CDR2 are SGHTA and FQGTGA. The CDR3 sequence is 16 residues long. V gave up 5 bases and J gave up 7 bases, with 21 bases separating them. This chain's CDR3 is CASSRGPGVGENEQFF. The CDR3 region has the DNA TGTGCCAGCAGCCGGGGGCCGGGAGTGGGTGAAAATGAGCAGTTCTTC.

This clonotype was seen a handful of times. V gene TRBV2 combines with J gene TRBJ2-1, with D uncertain. Germline CDR1 is SNHLY and CDR2 is FYNNEI. This CDR3 is built from 16 residues. V dropped 3 bases and J dropped 3 bases, with 15 bases sitting between them. This CDR3 reads CASSDPGSSVYNEQFF. DNA for the CDR3: TGTGCCAGCAGTGATCCAGGCTCCTCTGTCTACAATGAGCAGTTCTTC.

This chain links TRBV6-1 with TRBJ1-2, with unresolved D. V lost 2 bases, J lost 8 bases, and 12 bases lay in between. Germline V gene data show CDR1 as MNHNS and CDR2 as SASEGT. The length of the CDR3 is 13 residues. The CDR3 sequence is CASSEMGFGGYTF. The CDR3 region has the DNA TGTGCCAGCAGTGAAATGGGGTTTGGAGGCTACACCTTC.

A few counts support this clonotype. V usage is TRBV5-5 and J usage is TRBJ1-6; 8 bases agree with TRBD1. Per the germline V gene, CDR1 is SGHKS and CDR2 is YYEKEE (reference sequence). Trimming took 2 bases from V and 10 from J; bases not matched to a gene: 5. This CDR3 has 14 residues. CDR3 sequence: CASSFGQGSSPLHF. CDR3 nucleotides: TGTGCCAGCAGCTTTGGACAGGGAAGCTCACCCCTCCACTTT.

This clonotype was seen more than once but under ten times. J is TRBJ2-5 and V is TRBV3-1, with 10 bases aligning to TRBD1. Germline V gives CDR1 LGHDT, CDR2 YNNKEL (reference sequence). J was trimmed by 4 bases and V by 4 bases; bases with no gene match: 6. This CDR3 is built from 15 residues. CDR3 nucleotide sequence: TGTGCCAGCAGCCTAGACAGGGGGCTGGGAGAGACCCAGTACTTC. It is translated as CASSLDRGLGETQYF.

The chain employs TRBV5-1 and TRBJ2-4; 8 positions agree with TRBD1. V was pared by 6 bases and J by 7 bases, with 9 bases of the junction left unmatched. Germline loops: CDR1 SGHRS, CDR2 YFSETQ. The CDR3 is made up of 14 amino acids. DNA for the CDR3: TGCGCCAGCACCCTCTCAGGGGGCGGGAACATTCAGTACTTC. Protein product: CASTLSGGGNIQYF. Filled out from reference TRBV5-1 and TRBJ2-4, the complete variable domain reads KAGVTQTPRYLIKTRGQQVTLSCSPISGHRSVSWYQQTPGQGLQFLFEYFSETQRNKGNFPGRFSGRQFSNSRSEMNVSTLELGDSALYLCASTLSGGGNIQYFGAGTRLSVL.

This clonotype was detected only a few times. This sequence joins TRBV7-2 and TRBJ2-7, with 9 bases lining up with TRBD2. Trimming took 3 bases from V and 0 from J; bases not matched to a gene: 6. Germline assignment: CDR1 SGHTA and CDR2 FQGNSA. The CDR3 loop spans 16 amino acids. CDR3 in amino acids: CASSFPPGLASYEQYF. Here the CDR3 DNA reads TGTGCCAGCAGCTTCCCCCCGGGACTAGCCTCCTACGAGCAGTACTTC.

In nucleotides, the CDR3 is TGCAGCGATAGTCAGGGCATCTATGGCTACACCTTC. Translation gives CSDSQGIYGYTF. The chain is built from TRBV29-1 and TRBJ1-2; a weak D match, TRBD1 (5 bases). Germline V gives CDR1 SQVTM, CDR2 ANQGSEA. V shed 7 bases and J shed 4 bases, with 13 bases lying between them. The CDR3 runs 12 residues.